Listed below are T cell receptor beta chains from one sample, sequenced in a study of T cells after posttransplantation cyclophosphamide. TCRdb's copy holds only in-frame clones and misses some; the assay was immunoSEQ multiplex PCR. The repertoire consists of roughly 41,000 clones, none detected only once. Sequenced sample: PBMCs. The receptors were gathered from a man in his thirties or forties in good health and a related stem cell transplant donor. Both conserved end residues are part of each CDR3. D genes are given only for firm matches. The size field is filled for only some rows; it gives once, few, many or a size class.

clone size | D gene | J gene | V gene | CDR3 protein | CDR3 DNA
many | NA | TRBJ2-1 | TRBV6-1 | CASRTTGVNEQFF | TGTGCCAGCAGGACGACGGGGGTCAATGAGCAGTTCTTC
many | TRBD1 | TRBJ2-3 | TRBV5-1 | CASSLLTGGDTQYF | TGCGCCAGCAGCCTCCTGACAGGGGGGGATACGCAGTATTTT
many | TRBD2 | TRBJ2-7 | TRBV4-3 | CASSRRLAGDYEQYF | TGCGCCAGCAGCCGCCGACTAGCGGGGGACTACGAGCAGTACTTC
many | TRBD2 | TRBJ2-1 | TRBV19 | CASSILGLAGHNEQFF | TGTGCCAGTAGTATTTTGGGACTAGCGGGACATAATGAGCAGTTCTTC
NA | NA | TRBJ2-7 | TRBV7-8 | CASSLALGRGRGEQYF | TGTGCCAGCAGCTTAGCGTTGGGCAGGGGGCGGGGGGAGCAGTACTTC
many | NA | TRBJ2-1 | TRBV28 | CASSYTRAGRNEQFF | TGTGCCAGCAGTTATACCCGGGCGGGGAGAAATGAGCAGTTCTTC
many | NA | TRBJ1-4 | TRBV6-5 | CASSPGEKLFF | TGTGCCAGCAGCCCAGGTGAAAAACTGTTTTTT
many | TRBD2 | TRBJ2-1 | TRBV16 | CASSQYSTSGGNYNEQFF | TGTGCCAGCAGCCAATATTCGACTAGCGGGGGCAATTACAATGAGCAGTTCTTC
few | TRBD1 | TRBJ2-5 | TRBV23-1 | CASSHPERDRGREETQYF | TGCGCCAGCAGTCACCCAGAACGGGACAGGGGGAGAGAAGAGACCCAGTACTTC
many | NA | TRBJ1-1 | TRBV12-3/TRBV12-4 | CASSSLRGTEAFF | TGTGCCAGCAGTTCACTGCGGGGCACTGAAGCTTTCTTT
many | NA | TRBJ1-5 | TRBV2 | CASSERDYSNQPQHF | TGTGCCAGCAGTGAAAGAGACTATAGCAATCAGCCCCAGCATTTT
many | NA | TRBJ1-1 | TRBV4-1 | CASTEQAQITEAFF | TGCGCCAGCACCGAACAGGCTCAAATCACTGAAGCTTTCTTT
many | TRBD2 | TRBJ2-7 | TRBV19 | CASSIGEGNYEQYF | TGTGCCAGTAGTATCGGGGAGGGTAACTACGAGCAGTACTTC
many | TRBD2 | TRBJ2-7 | TRBV19 | CASQLAGGYEQYF | TGTGCCAGCCAACTAGCGGGGGGCTACGAGCAGTACTTC